This entry lists 20 T cell receptor beta chains sequenced from one sample in a study of T cell responses to AZD1222 COVID-19 vaccine. TCRdb keeps only in-frame clones here, not all; method: immunoSEQ multiplex PCR. The table has some 150,000 clones, roughly nine tenths seen once; the top ten hold 3% to 3.5%. The sequencing used peripheral blood, collected on day 0 of AZD1222 vaccination. Receptors were obtained from an adult in good health.

This sequence joins TRBV6-6 and TRBJ1-5; D gene uncertain. The germline CDR1 and CDR2 sequences are MNHNY and SVGAGI (reference sequence). The V end lost 6 bases, the J end lost 4 bases, and 19 bases lay between the germline ends. The CDR3 is made up of 16 amino acids. The CDR3 bases are TGTGCCAGCAGCCCAAGCTCCTCCCGGAGGAATCAGCCCCAGCATTTT. Protein sequence: CASSPSSSRRNQPQHF.

The gene calls are TRBV9 and TRBJ2-2, with TRBD1 matching over 10 bases. Germline CDR1 and CDR2: SGDLS and YYNGEE. This CDR3 is built from 15 residues. Losses at the gene ends were 3 bases for V and 4 bases for J; bases not matched to a gene: 3. Written as DNA, the CDR3 is TGTGCCAGCAGCGAGGGGACAGGGGTCACCGGGGAGCTGTTTTTT. Protein sequence: CASSEGTGVTGELFF.

J is TRBJ2-1 and V is TRBV24-1, with D tentatively TRBD2 (5 bases). V lost 2 bases and J lost 9, with 19 bases in between. The CDR3 covers 16 residues. The germline V gene has CDR1 KGHDR and CDR2 SFDVKD. CDR3 bases: TGTGCCACCAGTGATTCACTCCGACTAAGGACTGGTGAGCAGTTCTTC. Amino acid sequence: CATSDSLRLRTGEQFF.

This chain joins TRBV20-1 and TRBJ2-7; 7 nucleotides align to TRBD1. In germline, CDR1 is DFQATT, CDR2 SNEGSKA (reference sequence). The CDR3 runs to 13 residues. V lost 3 bases, J lost 2 bases, and 4 bases stayed unmatched. DNA for the CDR3: TGCAGTGCTAGTGGGACAGAGACCTACGAGCAGTACTTC. Translation gives CSASGTETYEQYF.

The chain is built from TRBV15 and TRBJ1-1; D uncertain. The V gene lost 3 bases and the J gene lost 0 bases, with 5 bases spanning the gap. The CDR3 totals 13 residues. CDR1 and CDR2 from the germline V gene are LNHNV and YYDKDF (reference sequence). This CDR3 reads CATSSTVNTEAFF. The CDR3 DNA reads TGTGCCACCAGCAGCACGGTGAACACTGAAGCTTTCTTT. The whole variable domain, filled in from reference TRBV15 and TRBJ1-1, reads DAMVIQNPRYQVTQFGKPVTLSCSQTLNHNVMYWYQQKSSQAPKLLFHYYDKDFNNEADTPDNFQSRRPNTSFCFLDIRSPGLGDTAMYLCATSSTVNTEAFFGQGTRLTVV.

The chain employs TRBV7-9 and TRBJ2-1, with D perhaps given as TRBD1 or TRBD2 (6 bases each). The CDR3 runs to 16 residues. The ends were cut back, 5 bases at V and 1 base at J, with 15 bases in the middle. Germline CDR1 SEHNR, CDR2 FQNEAQ (reference sequence). CDR3 DNA: TGTGCCAGCAGCCAGAGGGGGGATAGGTCCTACAATGAGCAGTTCTTC. This codes for CASSQRGDRSYNEQFF.

This clone was seen more than once but under ten times. The gene calls are TRBV6-5 and TRBJ1-5; TRBD1 agrees at 9 bases. The trim removed 6 bases at V and 2 bases at J, leaving 5 bases unmatched. The germline V gene has CDR1 MNHEY and CDR2 SVGAGI. This CDR3 is 15 amino acids long. CDR3 residues: CASSGDRDRNQPQHF. CDR3 bases: TGTGCCAGCAGCGGGGACAGGGACCGCAATCAGCCCCAGCATTTT.

The chain has TRBV6-1 and TRBJ2-2; D is undetermined. The CDR3 totals 13 residues. The V gene lost 1 base and the J gene lost 5 bases, with 5 bases spanning the gap. CDR1 is MNHNS and CDR2 is SASEGT in the germline V gene. The CDR3, as DNA: TGTGCCAGCAGTGAAGACCTAACCGGGGAGCTGTTTTTT. The encoded protein is CASSEDLTGELFF.

The genes are TRBV19 and TRBJ1-2; 12 bases are shared with TRBD1. Germline CDR1 LNHDA, CDR2 SQIVND (reference sequence). This CDR3 is built from 17 residues. V lost 8 bases and J lost 4; bases outside the gene matches: 14. The CDR3 DNA follows: TGTGCCAGTCTCCAGGCCGGGACAGGGGGCTCCTCCTATGGCTACACCTTC. Amino acids: CASLQAGTGGSSYGYTF.

This chain joins TRBV11-2 and TRBJ1-2; tentative D call: TRBD1 (6 bases). The CDR3 covers 16 residues. Trimming pared 1 base from V and 0 bases from J, leaving 12 bases between. Looked up from germline, CDR1 is SGHAT and CDR2 is FQNNGV. CDR3 nucleotide sequence: TGTGCCAGCAGCTTAGGAGGGGGGGGTCCTAACTATGGCTACACCTTC. Translated, it gives CASSLGGGGPNYGYTF.

This clone was seen a few times. This sequence joins TRBV7-2 and TRBJ2-3, with 10 bases matching TRBD2. J lost 4 bases, V lost 4 bases, and 14 bases had no gene match. The germline V gene encodes CDR1 SGHTA and CDR2 FQGNSA. This CDR3 is 18 amino acids long. CDR3 loop: CASSSNLFGTSVADTQYF. The DNA of the CDR3 is TGTGCCAGCAGCTCTAACCTCTTCGGGACTAGCGTCGCAGATACGCAGTATTTT.

The chain combines TRBV11-2 with TRBJ1-1, with D possibly being TRBD1 (5 bases). Trimming took 0 bases from V and 7 from J, leaving 12 bases between them. There are 14 residues in the CDR3. CDR1 and CDR2 (germline): SGHAT, FQNNGV. CDR3 sequence (DNA): TGTGCCAGCAGCTTAGATCTTGGGGGAAGTGAAGCTTTCTTT. It encodes CASSLDLGGSEAFF.

The chain is built from TRBV28 and TRBJ1-3; tentatively, D is TRBD1 (5 bases). The CDR3 consists of 15 residues. CDR1 and CDR2 from the germline V gene are MDHEN and SYDVKM. V lost 5 bases and J 4 bases, leaving 15 bases between the germline ends. Written as DNA, the CDR3 is TGTGCCAGCAGTACGTGGGGGGGGACGGGAAACACCATATATTTT. This gives the protein CASSTWGGTGNTIYF.

In this sample, this clone turned up once. The CDR3 coding sequence is TGTGCCAGCAGCTTACACGGGGGGACGGCTAACTATGGCTACACCTTC. It translates to CASSLHGGTANYGYTF. J is TRBJ1-2 and V is TRBV7-9, with D perhaps TRBD1 (5 bases). The germline V gene encodes CDR1 SEHNR and CDR2 FQNEAQ (reference sequence). The CDR3 extends over 16 amino acids. V was shortened by 2 bases and J by 0 bases, with 13 bases between the two germline ends.

The V call is TRBV5-4, the J call TRBJ1-2; the match to TRBD1 covers 7 bases. Germline CDR1 and CDR2: SGHNT and YYREEE (reference sequence). The V segment lost 4 bases and the J segment 8 bases; nucleotides outside the gene matches: 8. This CDR3 comprises 13 residues. The CDR3 nucleotides read TGTGCCAGCAGCGTGAGACAGGGTGGGGGCTACACCTTC. Protein: CASSVRQGGGYTF.

The rearrangement links TRBV14 to TRBJ1-6; D uncertain. Trimming cost V 2 bases and J 4 bases, with 6 bases left between them. This CDR3 contains 14 residues. From germline, CDR1 is SGHDN and CDR2 FVKESK. The CDR3 here is CASSQSAYNSPLHF. Here the CDR3 DNA reads TGTGCCAGCAGCCAATCGGCGTATAATTCACCCCTCCACTTT.

The V gene is TRBV5-5, the J gene TRBJ2-1, with a weak D call TRBD2 (5 bases). The CDR3 has 14 amino acids. The V and J ends lost 4 bases and 8 bases respectively, with 16 bases between them. Germline values: CDR1 SGHKS, CDR2 YYEKEE (reference sequence). CDR3 nucleotides: TGTGCCAGCAGCCGCCAGGTGGGGAGAGATGAGCAGTTCTTC. The encoded protein is CASSRQVGRDEQFF.

J is TRBJ1-2 and V is TRBV5-1; 8 bases agree with TRBD1. This CDR3 has 13 residues. V lost 7 bases to trimming and J lost 3 bases; unmatched junction nucleotides: 5. Germline-derived CDR1 and CDR2 are SGHRS and YFSETQ. The CDR3 region is CASADRADYGYTF. DNA for the CDR3: TGCGCCAGCGCGGACAGGGCGGACTATGGCTACACCTTC.

The CDR3 loop reads CASSHGTLGNEQFF. DNA of the CDR3: TGTGCCAGCAGTCACGGGACTCTCGGGAATGAGCAGTTCTTC. The rearrangement links TRBV3-1 (or the pseudogene TRBV3-2) to TRBJ2-1; a possible D gene is TRBD2 (6 bases). Germline CDR1 LGHDT, CDR2 YNNKEL (reference sequence). V lost 6 bases to trimming and J lost 7 bases, with 16 bases between them. CDR3 length equals 14 residues.

The chain has TRBV12-3 or TRBV12-4 and TRBJ1-2; the D is unclear. The CDR3 runs 12 residues. The V gene lost 3 bases and the J gene lost 10 bases, with 12 bases spanning the gap. In DNA form, the CDR3 reads TGTGCCAGCAGTTTGTGGGCCAGCGACTACACCTTC. Translated, it gives CASSLWASDYTF.